A single sample is the source of the 10 T cell receptor beta chains below, sequenced in a study of radiation and T cells in renal cell carcinoma. As for time point: blood 4 weeks post-SBRT, at nephrectomy. The treatment denotes: 15 Gy SBRT to primary tumor, nephrectomy 4 weeks later. Generated by immunoSEQ multiplex PCR, the TCRdb table keeps only in-frame clones and is missing some. The sample has 120,000 to 150,000 clones; roughly 90% are singletons. This specimen was blood, taken from a patient whose treatment included radiotherapy and nephrectomy. The receptors derive from a woman in her fifties or sixties with renal cell carcinoma.

The CDR3 region is CATSRGTVGETQYF. In DNA, the CDR3 is TGTGCCACCAGCAGAGGTACTGTTGGGGAGACCCAGTACTTC. J is TRBJ2-5 and V is TRBV15; D remains ambiguous. Trimming removed 1 base at V and 5 bases at J, with 11 bases between. The CDR3 has 14 amino acids. Germline values: CDR1 LNHNV, CDR2 YYDKDF (reference sequence). The whole variable domain, remainder taken from reference TRBV15 and TRBJ2-5, is DAMVIQNPRYQVTQFGKPVTLSCSQTLNHNVMYWYQQKSSQAPKLLFHYYDKDFNNEADTPDNFQSRRPNTSFCFLDIRSPGLGDTAMYLCATSRGTVGETQYFGPGTRLLVL.

The CDR3 sequence is CSAHRVNEQFF. For the CDR3, the DNA is TGCAGTGCTCACAGGGTCAATGAGCAGTTCTTC. V is TRBV20-1 and J is TRBJ2-1, with D possibly matching TRBD1 (6 bases). The CDR3 length is 11 residues. Per germline, CDR1 DFQATT and CDR2 SNEGSKA (reference sequence). V lost 5 bases to trimming and J lost 6 bases, with 8 bases between them.

The chain employs TRBV5-1 and TRBJ2-1; D perhaps matches TRBD1 (5 bases). CDR1 and CDR2 from the germline V gene are SGHRS and YFSETQ. V lost 3 bases and J 8 bases, leaving 12 bases between the germline ends. The CDR3 is made up of 13 amino acids. The CDR3: CASSSLIGDEQFF. In nucleotides, the CDR3 is TGCGCCAGCAGCTCCTTAATAGGGGATGAGCAGTTCTTC.

CDR3 in DNA: TGTGGAGCTGAGGGGGTAAACACCGGGGAGCTGTTTTTT. It encodes CGAEGVNTGELFF. V and J are TRBV7-9 and TRBJ2-2; D may be TRBD1 (6 bases). The CDR3 is made up of 13 amino acids. The germline V gene encodes CDR1 SEHNR and CDR2 FQNEAQ (reference sequence).

The rearrangement uses TRBV7-2 and TRBJ2-5, with D perhaps matching TRBD1 (5 bases). V lost 1 base and J lost 4, with 10 bases in between. CDR3 length: 14 residues. The germline V gene encodes CDR1 SGHTA and CDR2 FQGNSA. The CDR3: CASSLVTVLETQYF. The CDR3 region has the DNA TGTGCCAGCAGCTTAGTGACAGTACTAGAGACCCAGTACTTC.

The chain's CDR3 is CASSQGWGMAGELFF. Here the CDR3 DNA reads TGCGCCAGCAGCCAAGGTTGGGGGATGGCCGGGGAGCTGTTTTTT. The J gene is TRBJ2-2, the V gene TRBV5-1, with D perhaps given as TRBD1 or TRBD2 (5 bases each). With 4 bases removed from V and 6 bases from J, the gap between germline ends came to 16 bases. CDR1 SGHRS and CDR2 YFSETQ come from the germline V gene. The CDR3 is 15 residues long.

Only one count was recorded for this clone. V is TRBV7-9 and J is TRBJ2-5; D is unclear. Germline lookup yields CDR1 SEHNR and CDR2 FQNEAQ (reference sequence). The CDR3 consists of 13 residues. Trimming took off 1 base at V and 10 bases at J, with 13 bases between the two ends. In nucleotides, the CDR3 is TGTGCCAGCAGCTTAGATAGGGCTAATGACCAGTACTTC. Amino acid sequence: CASSLDRANDQYF.

V usage is TRBV28 and J usage is TRBJ2-3; 13 bases are shared with TRBD2. Germline V gene data show CDR1 as MDHEN and CDR2 as SYDVKM. V shed 3 bases, J shed 7 bases, and the junction held 16 bases outside the gene matches. The CDR3 contains 19 residues. The CDR3 sequence is CASSFPTTTGTSGTNTQYF. The DNA for the CDR3 is TGTGCCAGCAGTTTCCCAACTACTACCGGGACTAGCGGGACTAATACGCAGTATTTT.

The rearrangement uses TRBV19 and TRBJ2-1; 7 nucleotides line up with TRBD1. Germline CDR1 and CDR2: LNHDA and SQIVND (reference sequence). This CDR3 has 16 residues. V trimming: 5 bases; J trimming: 4 bases; junction bases outside the gene matches: 11. CDR3 protein: CASSYRGRAVYNEQFF. The CDR3 DNA reads TGTGCCAGTAGTTACAGGGGTAGAGCGGTGTACAATGAGCAGTTCTTC.

This clone was counted a single time. The rearrangement links TRBV28 to TRBJ1-4; D remains unclear. Germline V lookup: CDR1 MDHEN, CDR2 SYDVKM. The V end lost 10 bases, the J end lost 0 bases, and 9 bases lay between the germline ends. This CDR3 has 13 amino acids. CDR3 sequence reads: CATRIATNEKLFF. The CDR3 DNA reads as TGTGCCACCAGGATTGCAACTAATGAAAAACTGTTTTTT.